The 20 T cell receptor beta chains below were found in one sample sequenced in a study of post-analysis software for immune sequencing data. Findings of the study overall: Elevated frequency relative to controls characterized several TRBV segments in patients, TRBV5-6, TRBV5-1 and TRBV20-1 among them.

The antigens for these receptors are not known. Unique molecular identifiers featured in each of the TCR beta cDNA libraries. One entry per CDR3 protein, called by TCRdb with MiXCR from the PCR reads. The sample holds hundreds of thousands of distinct CDR3 sequences, 30% seen once. The sequenced material came from blood. The receptors were gathered from a girl aged 5-17 years with multiple sclerosis.

In this sample, this clonotype turned up once. The V call is TRBV15, the J call TRBJ2-1; 7 bases align to TRBD1. Germline-derived CDR1 and CDR2 are LNHNV and YYDKDF (reference sequence). This CDR3 is built from 15 residues. After removal of 6 bases from V and 4 bases from J, the junction contained 9 bases not matched to a gene. In DNA form, the CDR3 reads TGTGCCACCAGTCGAGTCGGGACAGCTTACAATGAGCAGTTCTTC. Encoded protein: CATSRVGTAYNEQFF.

The CDR3 DNA reads as TGTGCCACCCGGGGGGGCACACGCGCTAGCAATGAGCAGTTCTTC. Protein product: CATRGGTRASNEQFF. The J gene is TRBJ2-1, the V gene TRBV6-5, with TRBD2 matching 8 bases. Germline-derived CDR1 and CDR2 are MNHEY and SVGAGI. The CDR3 spans 15 residues. V shed 10 bases, J shed 6 bases, and the junction held 14 bases outside the gene matches.

The V and J genes are TRBV6-2 or TRBV6-3 and TRBJ1-2, with D possibly being TRBD1 (6 bases). The CDR3 is 15 residues long. Deletions cut 5 bases from V and 5 bases from J, with 18 bases between. CDR1 is MNHEY and CDR2 is SVGEGT in the germline V gene. In DNA form, the CDR3 reads TGTGCCAGCAGTCTCTCCGGACAGTGGAAATATGGCTACACCTTC. Its protein product is CASSLSGQWKYGYTF.

This chain uses TRBV4-3 with TRBJ2-7; D remains ambiguous. The V gene's germline CDR1 is LGHNA and CDR2 YSLEER. The CDR3 is 17 residues long. Trimming left V 0 bases short and J 0 bases short, with 15 bases between. CDR3 in amino acids: CASSQDLAQRSSYEQYF. DNA for the CDR3: TGCGCCAGCAGCCAAGATCTGGCCCAGCGATCCTCCTACGAGCAGTACTTC.

The CDR3 DNA is TGCGCCAGCAGCCAACTCCATCTGGGCTCTGGGGCCAACGTCCTGACTTTC. This sequence encodes CASSQLHLGSGANVLTF. The chain employs TRBV4-1 and TRBJ2-6; no reliable D call. V lost 2 bases to trimming and J lost 0 bases, with 11 bases between them. This CDR3 is 17 amino acids long. Per germline, CDR1 MGHRA and CDR2 YSYEKL.

The chain joins TRBV5-1 to TRBJ2-1, with 7 positions matching TRBD1. The CDR3 is 14 amino acids. Germline CDR1 reads SGHRS; CDR2 reads YFSETQ. With 4 bases clipped from V and 3 bases from J, the junction kept 4 bases outside the gene matches. In nucleotides, the CDR3 is TGCGCCAGCAGCCCTGGGGACAGCTACAATGAGCAGTTCTTC. As protein: CASSPGDSYNEQFF.

This clonotype occurred a few times. This sequence joins TRBV11-2 and TRBJ1-1; 9 nucleotides agree with TRBD1. The CDR3 is 17 amino acids. The trim removed 5 bases at V and 1 base at J, leaving 11 bases unmatched. CDR1 is SGHAT and CDR2 is FQNNGV in the germline V gene. CDR3 sequence: CASSPTQQGAGNTEAFF. In DNA form, the CDR3 reads TGTGCCAGCAGCCCGACGCAACAGGGGGCTGGGAACACTGAAGCTTTCTTT.

Only a few counts were recorded for this clonotype. The V gene is TRBV20-1, the J gene TRBJ1-5; unclear D gene. V was trimmed by 6 bases and J by 5 bases, leaving 11 bases between them. Looked up from germline, CDR1 is DFQATT and CDR2 is SNEGSKA (reference sequence). This CDR3 contains 12 residues. This chain's CDR3 is CSAQSVDQPQHF. The CDR3 region has the DNA TGCAGTGCCCAATCTGTGGATCAGCCCCAGCATTTT.

This clonotype came up a few times. J is TRBJ2-1 and V is TRBV27; D is possibly TRBD2 (6 bases). Germline V lookup: CDR1 MNHEY, CDR2 SMNVEV (reference sequence). The CDR3 is made up of 13 amino acids. Trimming cost V 5 bases and J 6 bases, with 11 bases left between them. The CDR3 bases are TGTGCCAGCAGTACCGGGACTTCCAATGAGCAGTTCTTC. Translating it yields CASSTGTSNEQFF.

This chain links TRBV7-9 with TRBJ2-7; TRBD2 might be the D (6 bases). CDR3 size: 14 residues. V was shortened by 1 base and J by 3 bases, with 10 bases between the two germline ends. Germline V lookup: CDR1 SEHNR, CDR2 FQNEAQ (reference sequence). The CDR3: CASSLGHGGYEQYF. The CDR3 bases are TGTGCCAGCAGCTTAGGCCACGGGGGCTACGAGCAGTACTTC. Full variable domain (missing parts from reference TRBV7-9 and TRBJ2-7): DTGVSQNPRHKITKRGQNVTFRCDPISEHNRLYWYRQTLGQGPEFLTYFQNEAQLEKSRLLSDRFSAERPKGSFSTLEIQRTEQGDSAMYLCASSLGHGGYEQYFGPGTRLTVT.

The CDR3 loop reads CASSRGGGSNQPQHF. The CDR3 DNA follows: TGTGCCAGCAGTCGAGGGGGCGGAAGCAATCAGCCCCAGCATTTT. The rearrangement uses TRBV28 and TRBJ1-5, with 7 bases identical to TRBD1. Germline V lookup: CDR1 MDHEN, CDR2 SYDVKM. Trimming cost V 5 bases and J 1 base; bases outside gene matches: 5. The CDR3 has 15 amino acids.

In this sample, this clonotype turned up a few times. The chain is built from TRBV28 and TRBJ2-7; perhaps D is TRBD1 or TRBD2 (5 bases each). V was trimmed by 5 bases and J by 2 bases, leaving 16 bases between them. This CDR3 is built from 15 residues. Looked up from germline, CDR1 is MDHEN and CDR2 is SYDVKM. Here the CDR3 DNA reads TGTGCCAGCAGTCGGGGCAGGGCTCGACCCTACGAGCAGTACTTC. Protein: CASSRGRARPYEQYF.

The chain joins TRBV3-1 to TRBJ1-2, with D unclear. The CDR3 runs to 13 residues. Germline CDR1 and CDR2: LGHDT and YNNKEL (reference sequence). Trimming stripped 4 bases from V and 3 bases from J, with 9 bases between. CDR3 protein: CASSLTIHYGYTF. DNA of the CDR3: TGTGCCAGCAGCCTAACTATTCACTATGGCTACACCTTC.

This clonotype occurred a few times. The chain employs TRBV27 and TRBJ2-7, with 13 bases matching TRBD2. The CDR3 sequence is 14 residues long. The germline V gene has CDR1 MNHEY and CDR2 SMNVEV (reference sequence). V shed 5 bases and J 6 bases; nucleotides not matched to a gene: 4. CDR3 residues: CASSNGLAGVEQYF. The CDR3 DNA reads TGTGCCAGCAGTAACGGACTAGCGGGAGTCGAGCAGTACTTC.

This clonotype came up a few times. The chain combines TRBV3-1 with TRBJ2-5, with D uncertain. V was pared by 5 bases and J by 5 bases, with 15 bases between. The germline gives CDR1 LGHDT, CDR2 YNNKEL (reference sequence). This CDR3 is built from 14 residues. The CDR3, as DNA: TGTGCCAGCAGCTCTCGTGGAGTTAGCGAGACCCAGTACTTC. It codes for CASSSRGVSETQYF.

The genes are TRBV14 and TRBJ1-6; perhaps TRBD1 as D (5 bases). Trimming stripped 4 bases from V and 5 bases from J, with 12 bases between. The CDR3 loop spans 15 amino acids. Germline V gene lookup returns CDR1 SGHDN and CDR2 FVKESK. The CDR3 DNA is TGTGCCAGCAGCCGAATGACAGCAGATAATTCACCCCTCCACTTT. Translated: CASSRMTADNSPLHF.

This clonotype occurred once. This chain links TRBV4-1 with TRBJ1-2; 10 bases fit TRBD1. In germline, CDR1 is MGHRA, CDR2 YSYEKL. The CDR3 has 15 residues. Trimming at V came to 1 base and at J to 4 bases, leaving 3 bases not matched to a gene. The DNA for the CDR3 is TGCGCCAGCAGCCAAGGGGGACAGGGGTTCTATGGCTACACCTTC. It codes for CASSQGGQGFYGYTF.

This clonotype was found a few times. The chain combines TRBV29-1 with TRBJ2-3; 7 nucleotides line up with TRBD1. V lost 5 bases and J lost 7; bases outside the gene matches: 6. The germline V gene has CDR1 SQVTM and CDR2 ANQGSEA. The CDR3 extends over 12 amino acids. The CDR3 here is CSVSRDRNTQYF. The CDR3 DNA is TGCAGCGTTAGCCGGGACAGAAATACGCAGTATTTT.

This clonotype occurred a few times. This chain connects TRBV29-1 to TRBJ2-7; perhaps D is TRBD1 or TRBD2 (5 bases each). V lost 5 bases, J lost 2 bases, and 19 bases lay in between. In germline, CDR1 is SQVTM, CDR2 ANQGSEA. The length of the CDR3 is 15 residues. CDR3 loop: CSVRLVAGSPYEQYF. CDR3 DNA: TGCAGCGTTCGCCTCGTGGCAGGGAGTCCCTACGAGCAGTACTTC.

The V and J genes are TRBV5-1 and TRBJ2-5; the D gene is possibly TRBD1 (5 bases). This CDR3 is 13 amino acids long. Trimming pared 7 bases from V and 2 bases from J, leaving 12 bases between. From germline, CDR1 is SGHRS and CDR2 YFSETQ. The CDR3 DNA follows: TGCGCCAGCTGGTCAGGGCAACAAGAGACCCAGTACTTC. Its protein product is CASWSGQQETQYF.